This T cell receptor beta chain originates from a study of vaccination effects on CD4 cells after COVID-19. Germline CDR1 LNHNV, CDR2 YYDKDF (reference sequence). This CDR3 has 15 amino acids. V lost 0 bases and J 2 bases, leaving 10 bases between the germline ends. Clones were read by immunoSEQ multiplex PCR, and TCRdb kept only the in-frame ones, dropping some. The sample lists 78,000 or so clones; over 70% were seen once. Concerning this clone: The antigen remains undetermined.

CD4+ T cells specific for antigen were expanded with viral peptide pools by the ViraFEST assay before sequencing. Following 10 days of culture, CD4+ T cells were isolated. The healthy vaccine recipients, who had no prior SARS-CoV-2 infection, showed negative nucleocapsid antibodies. A half-volume exchange with IL-2 medium occurred on days 3 and 7. The sequences come from CD4+ T cells from PBMCs cultured with SARS-CoV-2 spike peptides, collected before COVID-19 vaccination. The chain carries TRBV15 and TRBJ1-2; possibly TRBD1 for D (5 bases). The origin of this receptor is a human donor who received a COVID-19 vaccine. CDR3 residues: CATSREGEGNYGYTF. DNA for the CDR3: TGTGCCACCAGCAGAGAAGGGGAGGGGAACTATGGCTACACCTTC.